The present TCR beta chain was sequenced within a study of cytomegalovirus exposure and HLA in healthy donors. In regard to this clone: What it recognizes is unknown.

The CDR3 has 15 amino acids. The V and J ends lost 1 base and 7 bases, in that order; junction bases with no gene match: 3. The germline V gene has CDR1 SGHRS and CDR2 YFSETQ. In the PCR, 60 Vbeta and 13 Jbeta primers were used. Clones were sequenced by immunoSEQ multiplex PCR, and TCRdb holds only the in-frame ones, with some missing. Among more than 75,000 clones listed, roughly 72% were seen once. Study conclusions and caveats: A few V segments could not be told apart, such as TRBV6-2 and TRBV6-3, and were left out. The study designated roughly 160 TCR beta chains cytomegalovirus-associated. With further analysis later on, most CMV-associated TCR beta chains appeared HLA-restricted. A link between a missense DCLRE1C variant and TCR beta V- and J-gene trimming emerged from a later analysis.

The V and J genes are TRBV5-1 and TRBJ1-4; 11 positions match TRBD1. The sequenced sample was PBMCs. The TCR sequence derives from a man aged 40-49 years in good health and CMV-seropositive. Here the CDR3 DNA reads TGCGCCAGCAGCTTGACCGGGACAGGGGGTGAAAAACTGTTTTTT. It encodes CASSLTGTGGEKLFF.